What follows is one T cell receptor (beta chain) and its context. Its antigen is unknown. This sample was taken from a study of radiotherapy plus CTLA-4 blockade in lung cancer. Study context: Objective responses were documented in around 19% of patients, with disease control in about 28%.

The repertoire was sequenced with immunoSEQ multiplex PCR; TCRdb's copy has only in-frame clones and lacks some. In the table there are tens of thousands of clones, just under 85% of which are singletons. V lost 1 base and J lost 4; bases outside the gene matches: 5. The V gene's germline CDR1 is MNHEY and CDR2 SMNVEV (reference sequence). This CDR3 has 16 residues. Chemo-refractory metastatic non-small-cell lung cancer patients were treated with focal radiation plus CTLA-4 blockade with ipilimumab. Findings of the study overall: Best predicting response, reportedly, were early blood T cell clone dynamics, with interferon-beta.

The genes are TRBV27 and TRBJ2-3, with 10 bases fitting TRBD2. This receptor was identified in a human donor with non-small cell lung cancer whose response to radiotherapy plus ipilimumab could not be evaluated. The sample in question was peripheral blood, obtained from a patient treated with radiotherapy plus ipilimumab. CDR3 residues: CASSLLLAGGPDTQYF. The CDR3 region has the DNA TGTGCCAGCAGTTTATTATTAGCGGGAGGTCCAGATACGCAGTATTTT.